Following are 17 T cell receptor beta chains from one sample sequenced in a study of shared clonotypes between healthy human individuals. Assay used: immunoSEQ multiplex PCR; TCRdb lists only in-frame clones, some missing. The table has some 1 million clones, about 75% seen once. Sequenced sample: memory CD4+ T cells sorted from blood. As for subset: CD45RA-negative fraction. The receptor source for this set is a man aged 18 to 29 in good health.

The chain uses TRBV5-4 and TRBJ2-7; D possibly uses TRBD1 or TRBD2 (5 bases each). Germline V gene data show CDR1 as SGHNT and CDR2 as YYREEE (reference sequence). The V end lost 4 bases, the J end lost 6 bases, and 14 bases lay between the germline ends. The CDR3 covers 13 residues. The CDR3 sequence: CASSHGGTVEQYF. CDR3 nucleotides: TGTGCCAGCAGCCATGGGGGAACTGTCGAGCAGTACTTC. The variable domain in full, with the rest retrieved from reference TRBV5-4 and TRBJ2-7, is ETGVTQSPTHLIKTRGQQVTLRCSSQSGHNTVSWYQQALGQGPQFIFQYYREEENGRGNFPPRFSGLQFPNYSSELNVNALELDDSALYLCASSHGGTVEQYFGPGTRLTVT.

This CDR3 reads CASKLAGGNEQFF. CDR3 sequence (DNA): TGTGCCAGCAAGCTAGCGGGAGGGAATGAGCAGTTCTTC. V is TRBV2 and J is TRBJ2-1; TRBD2 matches at 12 bases. The CDR3 is made up of 13 amino acids. The germline CDR1 and CDR2 sequences are SNHLY and FYNNEI. Losses at the gene ends were 7 bases for V and 7 bases for J; bases not matched to a gene: 2.

Of note for this clone: This specimen includes other DNA sequences encoding the same CDR3. The chain combines TRBV6-6 with TRBJ1-1, with TRBD1 as a possible D gene (5 bases). Germline assignment: CDR1 MNHNY and CDR2 SVGAGI (reference sequence). Trimming cost V 6 bases and J 1 base, with 6 bases left between them. The CDR3 length is 12 residues. The CDR3 loop is CASRGPNTEAFF. In nucleotides, the CDR3 is TGTGCCAGCAGGGGACCGAACACTGAAGCTTTCTTT.

This clone was picked up a small number of times. V is TRBV10-3 and J is TRBJ1-1, with D uncertain. Germline V gene lookup returns CDR1 ENHRY and CDR2 SYGVKD. The V end was cut by 4 bases, the J end by 1 base, with 4 bases between. This CDR3 comprises 12 residues. In DNA form, the CDR3 reads TGTGCCATCAGTGGGCCGAACACTGAAGCTTTCTTT. Translating gives CAISGPNTEAFF.

The genes are TRBV11-2 and TRBJ2-7; D not certain. The CDR3 consists of 10 residues. In germline, CDR1 is SGHAT, CDR2 FQNNGV. V was cut by 4 bases and J by 8 bases, with 6 bases left in between. The CDR3 DNA reads TGTGCCAGCAGCTCCCTCCAGCAGTACTTC. It translates to CASSSLQQYF.

The J gene is TRBJ1-4, the V gene TRBV6-1, with D hard to call. V lost 0 bases and J lost 7, with 15 bases in between. The CDR3 totals 16 residues. Germline assignment: CDR1 MNHNS and CDR2 SASEGT. The chain's CDR3 is CASSEAMADTSEKLFF. The CDR3 nucleotides read TGTGCCAGCAGTGAAGCTATGGCAGACACGTCTGAAAAACTGTTTTTT.

Ten or more counts support this clone. The chain uses TRBV21-1 and TRBJ1-4; the D segment call TRBD1 is taken from the table without a DNA check. TRBV21-1 is described as a pseudogene. This CDR3 has 16 amino acids. The CDR3 DNA sequence: TGTGCCAGCAGCAAAGCCTCTGGAACAGATAATGAAAAACTGTTTTTT. It translates to CASSKASGTDNEKLFF.

CDR3 coding DNA: TGCGCCAGCAGCTTGCAGGGGGATGGCACAGATACGCAGTATTTT. Its translation: CASSLQGDGTDTQYF. The chain has TRBV5-1 and TRBJ2-3; 7 nucleotides line up with TRBD1. After removal of 1 base from V and 1 base from J, the junction contained 3 bases not matched to a gene. This CDR3 region has 15 residues. CDR1 and CDR2 from the germline V gene are SGHRS and YFSETQ.

This clone turned up a few times. The chain uses TRBV5-4 and TRBJ1-1; 7 bases map to TRBD1. The germline V gene has CDR1 SGHNT and CDR2 YYREEE (reference sequence). With 2 bases clipped from V and 7 bases from J, the junction kept 5 bases outside the gene matches. The CDR3 sequence is 13 residues long. For the CDR3, the DNA is TGTGCCAGCAGCTTTAGGGGGCGCGATGAAGCTTTCTTT. This sequence encodes CASSFRGRDEAFF.

In this sample, this clone turned up a few times. The chain carries TRBV5-1 and TRBJ2-2; 14 nucleotides line up with TRBD2. J was trimmed by 1 base and V by 0 bases; bases with no gene match: 8. This CDR3 contains 20 residues. The germline V gene encodes CDR1 SGHRS and CDR2 YFSETQ. CDR3 loop: CASSLVEGLAGVKNTGELFF. The CDR3 DNA reads TGCGCCAGCAGCTTGGTCGAGGGACTAGCGGGAGTAAAGAACACCGGGGAGCTGTTTTTT.

V usage is TRBV30 and J usage is TRBJ2-7; possibly TRBD1 for D (6 bases). Trimming pared 2 bases from V and 4 bases from J, leaving 9 bases between. This CDR3 region has 12 residues. Germline V CDR1 and CDR2: GTSNPN, SVGIG (reference sequence). The CDR3 here is CAWSHRDYEQYF. In DNA, the CDR3 is TGTGCCTGGAGTCACAGGGATTACGAGCAGTACTTC.

CDR3 amino acids: CASSSPPRGEAFF. The CDR3 DNA reads TGTGCCAGCAGTTCCCCTCCCCGGGGTGAAGCTTTCTTT. This chain connects TRBV6-5 to TRBJ1-1; no firm D call. The CDR3 runs 13 residues. CDR1 and CDR2 from the germline V gene are MNHEY and SVGAGI. V was pared by 4 bases and J by 7 bases, with 13 bases between.

The V call is TRBV7-2, the J call TRBJ2-1, with TRBD2 identical over 15 bases. V was pared by 6 bases and J by 0 bases, with 9 bases of the junction left unmatched. Germline CDR1 reads SGHTA; CDR2 reads FQGNSA. CDR3 length: 19 residues. CDR3 amino acids: CASREPGLAGGNSYNEQFF. In DNA form, the CDR3 reads TGTGCCAGCAGGGAACCGGGACTAGCGGGAGGCAACTCCTACAATGAGCAGTTCTTC.

V usage is TRBV11-2 and J usage is TRBJ1-4, with D perhaps TRBD1 (6 bases). The CDR3 is 16 amino acids. Germline V gene data show CDR1 as SGHAT and CDR2 as FQNNGV. Trimming removed 5 bases from V and 5 bases from J, with 18 bases in between. The CDR3 region has the DNA TGTGCCAGCAGCAACCCAACAGGGAGCTTCAATGAAAAACTGTTTTTT. Protein: CASSNPTGSFNEKLFF.

This clone was seen only a few times. Other DNA sequences from this sample encode an identical CDR3 as well. The chain uses TRBV19 and TRBJ1-6; no firm D call. The CDR3 runs 14 residues. Germline V gene data show CDR1 as LNHDA and CDR2 as SQIVND (reference sequence). V shed 0 bases and J shed 0 bases, with 0 bases lying between them. CDR3 loop: CASSIDSYNSPLHF. CDR3 DNA: TGTGCCAGTAGTATAGACTCCTATAATTCACCCCTCCACTTT.

The chain combines TRBV18 with TRBJ1-2, with TRBD1 identical over 7 bases. Looked up from germline, CDR1 is KGHSH and CDR2 is LQKENI. The junction had 11 bases not matched to a gene; V was cut back by 3 bases and J by 4 bases. The CDR3 has 16 residues. The CDR3 is CASSPNPPPGGYGYTF. CDR3 nucleotide sequence: TGTGCCAGCTCACCCAACCCCCCCCCAGGGGGCTATGGCTACACCTTC.

Here the CDR3 reads CASSLGQGRIQYF. Written as DNA, the CDR3 is TGTGCCAGCAGCTTAGGACAGGGGCGCATTCAGTACTTC. The V gene is TRBV13, the J gene TRBJ2-4, with TRBD1 matching over 7 bases. The germline gives CDR1 PRHDT, CDR2 FYEKMQ (reference sequence). CDR3 length equals 13 residues. The V and J ends lost 0 bases and 9 bases, in that order; junction bases with no gene match: 2. Based on the CDR3 plus reference TRBV13 and TRBJ2-4, the full variable domain is AAGVIQSPRHLIKEKRETATLKCYPIPRHDTVYWYQQGPGQDPQFLISFYEKMQSDKGSIPDRFSAQQFSDYHSELNMSSLELGDSALYFCASSLGQGRIQYFGAGTRLSVL.